This T cell receptor beta chain emerged from a study of T cells in Graves' hyperthyroidism and ophthalmopathy. CDR3 length equals 15 residues. The junction had 9 bases not matched to a gene; V was cut back by 1 base and J by 10 bases. Germline-derived CDR1 and CDR2 are LGHDT and YNNKEL (reference sequence). Amplification of TCR beta CDR3 regions was performed using RNA transcripts as template. When the TCR CDR3 underwent first-round RT-PCR, the HTBI primer set was used. TCRdb analysed the multiplex PCR reads with MiXCR anew, one entry per CDR3 protein. The sample lists under 400,000 distinct CDR3 sequences, 16% occurring once. In this sample, this clonotype turned up many times.

This receptor was identified in a man aged 25-40 years with Graves' hyperthyroidism. V is TRBV3-1 and J is TRBJ2-4; TRBD2 aligns across 8 bases. The sequencing sample was made of blood. CDR3 nucleotides: TGTGCCAGCAGCCAAGTGAATAGCGGGAATGATATTCAGTACTTC. Translation: CASSQVNSGNDIQYF.